The 19 T cell receptor beta chains reported below all come from one sample, sequenced in a study of response to subunit inactivated influenza vaccine. TCRdb re-called the RT-PCR reads with MiXCR, one entry per CDR3 protein. In the table there are 650,000 or so distinct CDR3 sequences, approximately 14% of which are singletons. The sequences come from PBMCs from blood, collected approximately 15 days before vaccination. These TCRs come from a man between 45 and 60 years old who received an inactivated influenza vaccine.

The chain links TRBV7-6 to TRBJ2-2; D may be TRBD2 (6 bases). CDR1 is SGHVS and CDR2 is FNYEAQ in the germline V gene. V lost 8 bases, J lost 4 bases, and 14 bases lay in between. The CDR3 is 14 residues long. The CDR3 is CASGDFFTTGELFF. The CDR3 nucleotides read TGTGCCAGCGGGGACTTCTTTACCACCGGGGAGCTGTTTTTT.

The gene calls are TRBV6-1 and TRBJ2-3; TRBD2 matches at 8 bases. The CDR3 consists of 16 residues. J lost 3 bases, V lost 5 bases, and 10 bases had no gene match. CDR1 and CDR2 (germline): MNHNS, SASEGT. The CDR3 here is CASSQLAAGGTDTQYF. For the CDR3, the DNA is TGTGCCAGCAGTCAGCTAGCGGCGGGGGGTACAGATACGCAGTATTTT.

The chain is built from TRBV6-2 or TRBV6-3 and TRBJ2-2, with a tentative D call TRBD1 (5 bases). This CDR3 comprises 16 residues. V was clipped by 1 base and J by 3 bases, with 12 bases between them. Looked up from germline, CDR1 is MNHEY and CDR2 is SVGEGT. The CDR3 is CASSYLQVLYTGELFF. In nucleotides, the CDR3 is TGTGCCAGCAGTTACTTACAGGTGTTGTACACCGGGGAGCTGTTTTTT.

Many counts were recorded for this clonotype. V is TRBV11-2 and J is TRBJ1-6; D gene uncertain. The ends were cut back, 1 base at V and 8 bases at J, with 9 bases in the middle. Per the germline V gene, CDR1 is SGHAT and CDR2 is FQNNGV. The CDR3 consists of 14 residues. CDR3 residues: CASSLGGYHSPLHF. In DNA form, the CDR3 reads TGTGCCAGCAGCTTAGGAGGGTATCATTCACCCCTCCACTTT.

The V and J genes are TRBV5-6 and TRBJ2-1; the match to TRBD2 covers 7 bases. This CDR3 has 17 residues. Germline values: CDR1 SGHDT, CDR2 YYEEEE. V was pared by 3 bases and J by 7 bases, with 16 bases of the junction left unmatched. The CDR3: CASSSLLKGGGPNEQFF. The CDR3 nucleotides are TGTGCCAGCAGCTCCCTACTAAAGGGCGGGGGTCCTAATGAGCAGTTCTTC. The full variable domain, rest sourced from reference TRBV5-6 and TRBJ2-1, is DAGVTQSPTHLIKTRGQQVTLRCSPKSGHDTVSWYQQALGQGPQFIFQYYEEEERQRGNFPDRFSGHQFPNYSSELNVNALLLGDSALYLCASSSLLKGGGPNEQFFGPGTRLTVL.

This chain links TRBV29-1 with TRBJ2-5, with a weak D call TRBD2 (6 bases). The CDR3 is made up of 11 amino acids. In germline, CDR1 is SQVTM, CDR2 ANQGSEA. Trimming pared 5 bases from V and 7 bases from J, leaving 11 bases between. The CDR3 bases are TGCAGCGTTTACAAAGCGGGGACCCAGTACTTC. It codes for CSVYKAGTQYF.

The chain's CDR3 is CASSRDTVIGQFF. Here the CDR3 DNA reads TGTGCCAGTAGTCGGGACACCGTAATTGGGCAGTTCTTC. The chain recombines TRBV19 with TRBJ2-1, with D possibly matching TRBD1 (6 bases). V was shortened by 5 bases and J by 12 bases, with 17 bases between the two germline ends. CDR1 is LNHDA and CDR2 is SQIVND in the germline V gene (reference sequence). The CDR3 loop spans 13 amino acids.

The chain combines TRBV5-1 with TRBJ1-1; D uncertain. The CDR3 totals 13 residues. V lost 4 bases and J lost 0, with 7 bases in between. Germline values: CDR1 SGHRS, CDR2 YFSETQ. The CDR3 reads CASSRLMNTEAFF. The CDR3 DNA reads TGCGCCAGCAGCAGACTGATGAACACTGAAGCTTTCTTT.

The rearrangement links TRBV7-6 to TRBJ2-7, with TRBD2 as a possible D gene (5 bases). Germline assignment: CDR1 SGHVS and CDR2 FNYEAQ. Trimming shortened V by 5 bases and J by 9 bases, and 29 bases separated the two germline ends. The CDR3 consists of 17 residues. CDR3 sequence: CASSPHPQEEVLWGQYF. The CDR3 nucleotides are TGTGCCAGCAGCCCCCACCCCCAGGAGGAGGTCCTGTGGGGGCAGTACTTC.

This chain links TRBV7-9 with TRBJ2-5; no definite D call. Germline V gene lookup returns CDR1 SEHNR and CDR2 FQNEAQ (reference sequence). The germline V and J ends were trimmed by 0 bases and 10 bases, with 9 bases remaining between them. The CDR3 has 12 residues. The CDR3 is CASSLALRDQYF. Written as DNA, the CDR3 is TGTGCCAGCAGCTTAGCGCTCCGCGACCAGTACTTC.

This clonotype was detected only a few times. The chain uses TRBV10-3 and TRBJ1-2; TRBD1 is a possible D gene (6 bases). V gave up 10 bases and J gave up 8 bases, with 20 bases separating them. The germline V gene encodes CDR1 ENHRY and CDR2 SYGVKD. This CDR3 region has 13 residues. The CDR3 reads CATTPQGLEGYTF. The CDR3 DNA reads TGTGCCACCACTCCCCAGGGGCTGGAGGGCTACACCTTC.

This chain links TRBV28 with TRBJ2-7, with D maybe TRBD1 (6 bases). This CDR3 has 12 residues. Germline values: CDR1 MDHEN, CDR2 SYDVKM. V dropped 8 bases and J dropped 2 bases, with 10 bases sitting between them. The DNA for the CDR3 is TGTGCCAGCTACGGACAGCCCTACGAGCAGTACTTC. Translation gives CASYGQPYEQYF.

This chain links TRBV9 with TRBJ2-7; 8 bases agree with TRBD1. With 3 bases clipped from V and 3 bases from J, the junction kept 8 bases outside the gene matches. The CDR3 is 15 residues long. Germline assignment: CDR1 SGDLS and CDR2 YYNGEE. CDR3 bases: TGTGCCAGCAGCGGGCCGGGACAGGACTTCTACGAGCAGTACTTC. Its translation is CASSGPGQDFYEQYF.

This clonotype was counted between two and nine times. The rearrangement joins TRBV20-1 to TRBJ2-3, with D perhaps TRBD1 (5 bases). Trimming took off 2 bases at V and 7 bases at J, with 19 bases between the two ends. The V gene's germline CDR1 is DFQATT and CDR2 SNEGSKA (reference sequence). The CDR3 is made up of 15 amino acids. CDR3 sequence (DNA): TGCAGTGCTAGACCAGGGATGAGTGGAAAAAATACGCAGTATTTT. Translation gives CSARPGMSGKNTQYF.

This clonotype occurred many times. The rearrangement uses TRBV11-1 and TRBJ2-5; D may be TRBD1 (5 bases). The CDR3 has 13 residues. CDR1 and CDR2 from the germline V gene are SGHAT and FQDESV (reference sequence). Trimming stripped 1 base from V and 5 bases from J, with 8 bases between. DNA of the CDR3: TGTGCCAGCAGCTTAGGTGACAGTGAGACCCAGTACTTC. This codes for CASSLGDSETQYF.

Comment on this clonotype: Relative to the germline gene, one junction end is altered; a read error may explain this. The V and J genes are TRBV30 and TRBJ1-2; the D is unclear. The CDR3 sequence is 13 residues long. Germline V gives CDR1 GTSNPN, CDR2 SVGIG (reference sequence). Here the CDR3 DNA reads TGTGCCTGGAGCGGCATCCTTAACCATGGCTACACCTTC. As protein: CAWSGILNHGYTF.

This clonotype was counted ten times or more. The genes are TRBV9 and TRBJ1-6; 7 bases fit TRBD1. Trimming removed 2 bases from V and 4 bases from J; junction bases left unmatched: 9. The CDR3 runs 17 residues. From germline, CDR1 is SGDLS and CDR2 YYNGEE. This chain's CDR3 is CASSVRRGGQYNSPLHF. Written as DNA, the CDR3 is TGTGCCAGCAGCGTTAGAAGAGGGGGACAGTATAATTCACCCCTCCACTTT.

This clonotype was seen a few times. V gene TRBV29-1 combines with J gene TRBJ2-7; tentative D call: TRBD2 (7 bases). The V end lost 7 bases, the J end lost 3 bases, and 19 bases lay between the germline ends. Germline V CDR1 and CDR2: SQVTM, ANQGSEA. This CDR3 region has 14 residues. CDR3: CSAARGGPVYEQYF. The CDR3, as DNA: TGCAGCGCCGCCAGGGGAGGGCCCGTCTACGAGCAGTACTTC.

The chain has TRBV12-3 or TRBV12-4 and TRBJ1-5; the match to TRBD1 covers 8 bases. The V gene end was trimmed by 3 bases and the J gene end by 7 bases; junction bases not matched to a gene: 5. The CDR3 extends over 14 amino acids. The CDR3 loop reads CASSFRTGSQPQHF. In nucleotides, the CDR3 is TGTGCCAGCAGTTTTAGGACAGGGAGCCAGCCCCAGCATTTT.